The 8 T cell receptor beta chains presented below share a single source sample, sequenced in a study of vaccination and CD4 T cells after COVID-19. This sample's treatment: roughly ten-day PBMC culture with coronavirus spike peptide pools or control peptides (ViraFEST assay). These receptors lack a known antigen. Cultured CD4+ T-cell DNA underwent Oncomine TCR Beta short-read sequencing. TCRdb ran MiXCR on the PCR reads and lists one entry per CDR3 protein. The sample has more than 8,000 distinct CDR3 sequences, roughly 46% seen once. Sequencing was done on a sample of CD4+ T cells from blood, cultured in vitro. The source is a human donor who had recovered from COVID-19.

This clonotype was picked up a small number of times. The CDR3 DNA follows: TGCAGTGCCGGGACAACGGCGAACACCGGGGAGCTGTTTTTT. Encoded protein: CSAGTTANTGELFF. The chain carries TRBV20-1 and TRBJ2-2; D perhaps matches TRBD1 (6 bases). V was cut by 6 bases and J by 0 bases, with 11 bases left in between. Germline V gene lookup returns CDR1 DFQATT and CDR2 SNEGSKA (reference sequence). This CDR3 region has 14 residues.

V is TRBV6-1 and J is TRBJ1-5; tentatively, D is TRBD1 (6 bases). V was shortened by 6 bases and J by 0 bases, with 12 bases between the two germline ends. Looked up from germline, CDR1 is MNHNS and CDR2 is SASEGT. This CDR3 contains 15 residues. CDR3 amino acids: CASRRDTDSNQPQHF. Here the CDR3 DNA reads TGTGCCAGCAGACGGGACACCGATAGCAATCAGCCCCAGCATTTT.

This chain links TRBV12-3 or TRBV12-4 with TRBJ2-2; no firm D call. Between the trimmed V and J ends, which lost 3 bases and 2 bases, there was a span of 7 bases. This CDR3 contains 14 residues. This CDR3 is CASSFRGNTGELFF. CDR3 nucleotide sequence: TGTGCCAGCAGTTTTCGCGGCAACACCGGGGAGCTGTTTTTT.

The rearrangement uses TRBV20-1 and TRBJ2-1; no definite D call. CDR1 and CDR2 (germline): DFQATT, SNEGSKA (reference sequence). This CDR3 comprises 11 residues. The germline V and J ends were trimmed by 4 bases and 9 bases, with 10 bases remaining between them. The CDR3 DNA reads TGCAGTGCTACATCTCGGGTTGAGCAGTTCTTC. Translated: CSATSRVEQFF.

This clonotype turned up a few times. The chain uses TRBV28 and TRBJ1-5; 9 nucleotides align to TRBD1. The germline V gene has CDR1 MDHEN and CDR2 SYDVKM. V was clipped by 1 base and J by 4 bases; unmatched bases: 8. The CDR3 totals 17 residues. CDR3 DNA sequence: TGTGCCAGCAGTTTATCGGGGACAGGGCCAAAGAATCAGCCCCAGCATTTT. Its translation is CASSLSGTGPKNQPQHF.

This clonotype was seen a handful of times. The chain links TRBV7-6 to TRBJ2-2; 12 nucleotides match TRBD2. The germline V gene has CDR1 SGHVS and CDR2 FNYEAQ. With 4 bases clipped from V and 7 bases from J, the junction kept 7 bases outside the gene matches. The CDR3 totals 16 residues. CDR3 residues: CASSSLAGGPYGELFF. CDR3 DNA: TGTGCCAGCAGCTCCCTAGCGGGAGGGCCCTACGGGGAGCTGTTTTTT.

The chain has TRBV6-2 or TRBV6-3 and TRBJ2-5; 9 nucleotides match TRBD1. The germline gives CDR1 MNHEY, CDR2 SVGEGT. The CDR3 spans 13 residues. J gave up 5 bases and V 6 bases, and 4 bases lay outside the gene matches. CDR3 sequence: CASRWTGEETQYF. The CDR3 DNA follows: TGTGCCAGCAGGTGGACAGGGGAGGAGACCCAGTACTTC.

The table lists this clonotype with a few counts. This chain joins TRBV4-1 and TRBJ1-1, with a weak D call TRBD1 (5 bases). Deletions cut 2 bases from V and 1 base from J, with 11 bases between. CDR1 is MGHRA, CDR2 YSYEKL, per germline. The CDR3 is 15 amino acids. The DNA for the CDR3 is TGCGCCAGCAGCCAATGGGGACTGCCGAACACTGAAGCTTTCTTT. Translated: CASSQWGLPNTEAFF.